What follows are 14 T cell receptor beta chains derived from one specimen sequenced in a study of T cell clones after liver transplantation (dated by TCRdb to 2018 to 2020). Libraries were built with the immunoSEQ multiplex PCR assay. Here the immuneACCESS table is served through TCRdb, limited to in-frame sequences with V and J called. Missing clones are a known gap in these copies; in checked studies unresolved V genes cover under half, and the rest lacks a known reason. A total of approximately 51,000 clones appear in this sample, approximately 87% of them only once. The leading ten clones occupy approximately 15% of the sample. The source material was CD8+ T cells from blood, sampled 12 months after liver transplant. The receptors stem from a human patient who received a liver transplant. Following a transplant, some T cells may be graft donor cells, not patient cells.

This chain uses TRBV29-1 with TRBJ1-2, with 7 bases matching TRBD1. Germline trimming cut 0 bases from V and 8 bases from J; bases unmatched to any gene: 15. Germline V CDR1 and CDR2: SQVTM, ANQGSEA. The CDR3 contains 16 residues. CDR3 loop: CSVEDWAGGKEKGYTF. The CDR3 DNA sequence: TGCAGCGTTGAAGATTGGGCAGGGGGGAAAGAGAAGGGCTACACCTTC.

The rearrangement links TRBV5-1 to TRBJ2-7, with unresolved D. The CDR3 loop spans 16 amino acids. Between the trimmed V and J ends, which lost 0 bases and 0 bases, there was a span of 13 bases. Germline-derived CDR1 and CDR2 are SGHRS and YFSETQ. CDR3 bases: TGCGCCAGCAGCTTGGCCGAAGCATTTAACTCCTACGAGCAGTACTTC. Translating gives CASSLAEAFNSYEQYF.

The V and J genes are TRBV2 and TRBJ2-1; D unresolved. This CDR3 has 11 amino acids. CDR1 and CDR2 from the germline V gene are SNHLY and FYNNEI. The CDR3 DNA follows: TGTGCAAGGCGCTCCTACAATGAGCAGTTCTTC. The encoded protein is CARRSYNEQFF.

The chain has TRBV19 and TRBJ1-2; perhaps TRBD1 as D (5 bases). Trimming left V 3 bases short and J 3 bases short, with 11 bases between. The germline V gene has CDR1 LNHDA and CDR2 SQIVND (reference sequence). The CDR3 runs 14 residues. The CDR3 loop is CASSINQGHYGYTF. The CDR3 DNA is TGTGCCAGTAGTATTAACCAGGGTCACTATGGCTACACCTTC. Drawing the rest from reference TRBV19 and TRBJ1-2, the complete variable domain is DGGITQSPKYLFRKEGQNVTLSCEQNLNHDAMYWYRQDPGQGLRLIYYSQIVNDFQKGDIAEGYSVSREKKESFPLTVTSAQKNPTAFYLCASSINQGHYGYTFGSGTRLTVV.

The rearrangement links TRBV7-9 to TRBJ2-3, with 8 bases that match TRBD2. Germline V gives CDR1 SEHNR, CDR2 FQNEAQ (reference sequence). This CDR3 contains 16 residues. J was trimmed by 0 bases and V by 3 bases; bases with no gene match: 5. Here the CDR3 reads CASSLGAGESTDTQYF. In DNA form, the CDR3 reads TGTGCCAGCAGCTTGGGAGCGGGAGAGAGCACAGATACGCAGTATTTT.

This chain joins TRBV27 and TRBJ2-1, with 7 bases aligning to TRBD2. The CDR3 length is 14 residues. Germline CDR1 reads MNHEY; CDR2 reads SMNVEV (reference sequence). V gave up 8 bases and J gave up 3 bases; unmatched junction bases: 7. CDR3 sequence reads: CASSPGLNYNEQFF. DNA of the CDR3: TGTGCCAGCTCCCCGGGACTAAACTACAATGAGCAGTTCTTC.

The chain recombines TRBV27 with TRBJ2-1; 8 nucleotides agree with TRBD2. The CDR3 loop spans 15 amino acids. Germline CDR1 MNHEY, CDR2 SMNVEV (reference sequence). Trimming at V came to 6 bases and at J to 3 bases, leaving 7 bases not matched to a gene. The CDR3 sequence: CASRYSAGGYNEQFF. In DNA form, the CDR3 reads TGTGCCAGCAGGTATTCGGCGGGAGGCTACAATGAGCAGTTCTTC.

The V gene is TRBV19, the J gene TRBJ2-5; TRBD1 agrees at 7 bases. CDR1 is LNHDA and CDR2 is SQIVND in the germline V gene (reference sequence). The trim removed 2 bases at V and 9 bases at J, leaving 21 bases unmatched. CDR3 length: 18 amino acids. The CDR3 DNA reads as TGTGCCAGTAGTATACCCGGGACAGAAATAGGACAAGAGAAGGCCCAGTACTTC. Translating gives CASSIPGTEIGQEKAQYF.

The chain employs TRBV4-2 and TRBJ2-7; a possible D gene is TRBD1 (6 bases). This CDR3 spans 14 amino acids. Germline values: CDR1 LGHNA, CDR2 YNFKEQ. Trimming removed 4 bases from V and 2 bases from J, with 12 bases in between. CDR3 DNA sequence: TGTGCCAGCAGCCTGGACAGCCCGACCTACGAGCAGTACTTC. This codes for CASSLDSPTYEQYF.

This chain joins TRBV28 and TRBJ1-1; D gene unclear. Germline V gene sequence: CDR1 MDHEN, CDR2 SYDVKM. The CDR3 is made up of 13 amino acids. Deletions cut 5 bases from V and 6 bases from J, with 13 bases between. CDR3 amino acids: CASSPRFFAEAFF. As DNA, the CDR3 is TGTGCCAGCAGTCCGAGGTTCTTCGCTGAAGCTTTCTTT.

The chain joins TRBV4-1 to TRBJ1-4; tentative D call: TRBD1 (5 bases). Trimming removed 3 bases at V and 4 bases at J, with 9 bases between. The CDR3 is 14 residues long. Germline CDR1 reads MGHRA; CDR2 reads YSYEKL. In DNA form, the CDR3 reads TGCGCCAGCAGCCAGCGGGGGATTAATGAAAAACTGTTTTTT. Its translation is CASSQRGINEKLFF.

The V and J genes are TRBV9 and TRBJ2-2; weak D call: TRBD1 (6 bases). CDR3 length: 16 residues. Germline V gives CDR1 SGDLS, CDR2 YYNGEE. Trimming removed 5 bases from V and 7 bases from J, with 21 bases in between. CDR3 region: CASSPDPQGTYGELFF. CDR3 nucleotides: TGTGCCAGCAGTCCAGATCCTCAGGGGACCTACGGGGAGCTGTTTTTT.

J is TRBJ2-1 and V is TRBV5-6, with 9 bases matching TRBD2. Trimming removed 4 bases from V and 3 bases from J; junction bases left unmatched: 2. The CDR3 length is 14 residues. Germline values: CDR1 SGHDT, CDR2 YYEEEE. The CDR3 DNA is TGTGCCAGCAGCGTAGCGGGAGTCTACAATGAGCAGTTCTTC. It encodes CASSVAGVYNEQFF.

The chain links TRBV6-1 to TRBJ2-5, with D maybe TRBD2 (5 bases). This CDR3 has 15 residues. Germline V gene lookup returns CDR1 MNHNS and CDR2 SASEGT. Trimming stripped 2 bases from V and 1 base from J, with 11 bases between. The CDR3, as DNA: TGTGCCAGCAGTGAAAAGCCAGAGGGCCAAGAGACCCAGTACTTC. It translates to CASSEKPEGQETQYF.